This T cell receptor beta chain was sequenced in a study of CD8 T cells in ankylosing spondylitis. General study findings and limits: In ankylosing spondylitis patients, matched synovial fluid reportedly showed significant enrichment of disease-linked clones.

The V end lost 4 bases, the J end lost 5 bases, and 9 bases lay between the germline ends. This CDR3 has 12 residues. Germline V gene sequence: CDR1 SGHTA, CDR2 FQGNSA. This clonotype was counted ten times or more. As yet, its antigen is unknown. Each TCR beta library was made by quantitative 5'-RACE that incorporated molecular barcodes. From the 5' RACE reads, TCRdb called clonotypes with MiXCR, one entry per CDR3 protein. Among 130,000 or so distinct CDR3 sequences listed, 6.5% to 9% were seen once. This receptor was obtained from a male donor with ankylosing spondylitis or in good health (not recorded which). Material: blood, either unsorted or a sorted T cell fraction (not recorded which). V is TRBV7-2 and J is TRBJ2-7, with D unclear. CDR3 loop: CASSSYDHEQYF. DNA for the CDR3: TGTGCCAGCAGCTCCTATGACCACGAGCAGTACTTC.